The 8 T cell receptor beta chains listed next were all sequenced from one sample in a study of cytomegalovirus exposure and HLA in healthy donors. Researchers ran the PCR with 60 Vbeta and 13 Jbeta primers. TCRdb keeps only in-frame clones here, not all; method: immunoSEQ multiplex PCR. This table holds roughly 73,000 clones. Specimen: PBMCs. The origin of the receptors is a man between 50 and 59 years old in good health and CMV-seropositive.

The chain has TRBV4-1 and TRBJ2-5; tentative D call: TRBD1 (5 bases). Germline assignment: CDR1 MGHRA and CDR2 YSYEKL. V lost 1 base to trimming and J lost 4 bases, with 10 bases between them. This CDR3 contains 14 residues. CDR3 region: CASSQAYQGETQYF. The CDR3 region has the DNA TGCGCCAGCAGCCAAGCGTATCAGGGAGAGACCCAGTACTTC.

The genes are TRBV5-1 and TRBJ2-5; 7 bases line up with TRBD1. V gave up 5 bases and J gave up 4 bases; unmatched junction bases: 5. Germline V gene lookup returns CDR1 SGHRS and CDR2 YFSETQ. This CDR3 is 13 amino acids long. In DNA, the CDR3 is TGCGCCAGCAGTACAGGGGTTTCAGAGACCCAGTACTTC. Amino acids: CASSTGVSETQYF.

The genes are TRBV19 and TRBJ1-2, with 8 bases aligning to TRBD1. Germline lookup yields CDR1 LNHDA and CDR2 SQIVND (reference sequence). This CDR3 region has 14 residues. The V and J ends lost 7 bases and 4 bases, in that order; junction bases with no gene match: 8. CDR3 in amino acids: CASTDQGAGYGYTF. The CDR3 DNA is TGTGCCAGTACCGACCAGGGGGCCGGCTATGGCTACACCTTC.

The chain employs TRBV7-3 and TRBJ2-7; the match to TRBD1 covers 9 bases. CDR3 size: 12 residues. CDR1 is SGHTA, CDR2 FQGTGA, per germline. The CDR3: CASSPPDRGLHV. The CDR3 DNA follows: TGTGCCAGCAGCCCCCCGGACAGGGGTTTGCACGTC.

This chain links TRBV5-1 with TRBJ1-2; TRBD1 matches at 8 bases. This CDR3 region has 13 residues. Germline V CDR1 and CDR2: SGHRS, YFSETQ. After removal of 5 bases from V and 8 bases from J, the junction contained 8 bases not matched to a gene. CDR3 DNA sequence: TGCGCCAGCAGGACAGGGGCACCTGAGGGCTACACCTTC. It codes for CASRTGAPEGYTF.

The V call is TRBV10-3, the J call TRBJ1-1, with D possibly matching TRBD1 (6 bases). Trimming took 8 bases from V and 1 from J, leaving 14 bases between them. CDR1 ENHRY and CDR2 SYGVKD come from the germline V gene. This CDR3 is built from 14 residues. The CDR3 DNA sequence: TGTGCCATCTTGGGTTCAGGGGCGAACACTGAAGCTTTCTTT. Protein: CAILGSGANTEAFF.

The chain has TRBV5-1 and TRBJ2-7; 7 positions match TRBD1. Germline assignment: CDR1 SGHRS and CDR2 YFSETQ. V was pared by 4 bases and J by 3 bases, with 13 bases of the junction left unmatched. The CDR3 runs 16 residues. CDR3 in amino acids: CASSQDGARGYYEQYV. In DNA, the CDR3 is TGCGCCAGCAGCCAAGATGGAGCCAGGGGGTACTACGAGCAGTACGTC.

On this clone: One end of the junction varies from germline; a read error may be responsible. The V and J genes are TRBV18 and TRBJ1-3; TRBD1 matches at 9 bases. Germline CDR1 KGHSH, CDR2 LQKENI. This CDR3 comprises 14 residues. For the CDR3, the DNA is TGTGCCAGCTCACCCGTGACAGGGGGAAACAACATATATTTT. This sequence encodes CASSPVTGGNNIYF.